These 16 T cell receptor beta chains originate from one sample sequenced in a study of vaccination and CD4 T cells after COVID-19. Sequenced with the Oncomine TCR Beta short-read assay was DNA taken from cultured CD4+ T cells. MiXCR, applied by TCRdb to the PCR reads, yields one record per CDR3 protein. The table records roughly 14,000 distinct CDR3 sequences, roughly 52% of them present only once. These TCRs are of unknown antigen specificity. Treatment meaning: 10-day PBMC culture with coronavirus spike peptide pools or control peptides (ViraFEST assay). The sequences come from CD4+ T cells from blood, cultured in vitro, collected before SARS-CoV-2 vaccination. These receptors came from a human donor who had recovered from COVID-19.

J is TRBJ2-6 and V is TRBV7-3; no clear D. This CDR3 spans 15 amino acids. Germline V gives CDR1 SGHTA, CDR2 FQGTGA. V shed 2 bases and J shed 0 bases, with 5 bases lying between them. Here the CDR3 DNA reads TGTGCCAGCAGCTTAGGGCTCTCTGGGGCCAACGTCCTGACTTTC. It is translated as CASSLGLSGANVLTF.

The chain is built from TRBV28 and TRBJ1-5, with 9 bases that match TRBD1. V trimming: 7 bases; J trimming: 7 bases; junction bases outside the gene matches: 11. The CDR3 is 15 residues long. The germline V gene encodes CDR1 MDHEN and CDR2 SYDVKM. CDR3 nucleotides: TGTGCCAGCACCAATTTGGGACAGGGTGCCCAGCCCCAGCATTTT. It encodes CASTNLGQGAQPQHF.

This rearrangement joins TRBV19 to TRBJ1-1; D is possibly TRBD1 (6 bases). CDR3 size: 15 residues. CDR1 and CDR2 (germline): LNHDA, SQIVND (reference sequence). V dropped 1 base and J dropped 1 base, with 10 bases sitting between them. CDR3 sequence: CASSIGGQRNTEAFF. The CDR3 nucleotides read TGTGCCAGTAGTATAGGGGGGCAGAGGAACACTGAAGCTTTCTTT.

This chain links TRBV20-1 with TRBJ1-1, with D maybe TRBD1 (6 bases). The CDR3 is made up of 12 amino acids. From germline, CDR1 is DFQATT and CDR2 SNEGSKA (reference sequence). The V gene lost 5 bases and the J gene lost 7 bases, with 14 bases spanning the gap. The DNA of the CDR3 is TGCAGTGCTGGCGGGGGGGCCGATGAAGCTTTCTTT. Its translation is CSAGGGADEAFF.

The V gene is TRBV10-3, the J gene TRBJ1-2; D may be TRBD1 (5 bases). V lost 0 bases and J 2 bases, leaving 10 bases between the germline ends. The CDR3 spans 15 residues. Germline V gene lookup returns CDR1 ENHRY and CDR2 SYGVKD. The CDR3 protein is CAISESGRSNYGYTF. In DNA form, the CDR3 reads TGTGCCATCAGTGAGTCGGGGCGGTCAAACTATGGCTACACCTTC.

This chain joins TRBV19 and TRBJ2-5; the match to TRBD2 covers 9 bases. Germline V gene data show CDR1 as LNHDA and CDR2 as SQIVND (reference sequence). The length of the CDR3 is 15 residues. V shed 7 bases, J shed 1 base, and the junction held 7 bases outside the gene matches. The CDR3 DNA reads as TGTGCCAGTAAGGAACTAGCGGGTGGCCAAGAGACCCAGTACTTC. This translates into CASKELAGGQETQYF.

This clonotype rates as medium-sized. The DNA of the CDR3 is TGTGCCAGTCGCCGACAGGGAGGGGGAGAGACCCAGTACTTC. Residues: CASRRQGGGETQYF. The chain carries TRBV19 and TRBJ2-5; tentatively, D is TRBD1 or TRBD2 (7 bases each). CDR3 size: 14 residues. Deletions cut 8 bases from V and 4 bases from J, with 17 bases between. CDR1 is LNHDA, CDR2 SQIVND, per germline (reference sequence). Full variable domain (outside the CDR3, taken from reference TRBV19 and TRBJ2-5): DGGITQSPKYLFRKEGQNVTLSCEQNLNHDAMYWYRQDPGQGLRLIYYSQIVNDFQKGDIAEGYSVSREKKESFPLTVTSAQKNPTAFYLCASRRQGGGETQYFGPGTRLLVL.

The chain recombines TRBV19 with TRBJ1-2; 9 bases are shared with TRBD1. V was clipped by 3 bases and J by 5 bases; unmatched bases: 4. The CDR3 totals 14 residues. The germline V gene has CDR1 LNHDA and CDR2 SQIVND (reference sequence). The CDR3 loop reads CASSIRDREYGYTF. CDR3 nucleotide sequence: TGTGCCAGTAGTATTCGGGACAGGGAATATGGCTACACCTTC.

The CDR3 sequence is CASSLELASGSYNEQFF. CDR3 sequence (DNA): TGTGCCAGCAGCTTGGAGCTAGCGAGCGGCTCCTACAATGAGCAGTTCTTC. V is TRBV5-6 and J is TRBJ2-1, with D perhaps matching TRBD2 (6 bases). This CDR3 comprises 17 residues. Trimming took 0 bases from V and 0 from J, leaving 13 bases between them. Germline V gives CDR1 SGHDT, CDR2 YYEEEE.

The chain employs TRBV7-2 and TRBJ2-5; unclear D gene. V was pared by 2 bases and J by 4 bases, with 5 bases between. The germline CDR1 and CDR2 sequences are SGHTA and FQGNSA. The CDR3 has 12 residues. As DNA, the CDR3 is TGTGCCAGCAGCTTATTGGCAGAGACCCAGTACTTC. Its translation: CASSLLAETQYF.

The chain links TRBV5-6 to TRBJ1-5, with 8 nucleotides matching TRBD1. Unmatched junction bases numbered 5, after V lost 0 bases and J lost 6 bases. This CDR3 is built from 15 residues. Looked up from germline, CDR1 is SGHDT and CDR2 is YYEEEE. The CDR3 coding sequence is TGTGCCAGCAGCTTGGCCGCAGGGGGCGCTCAGCCCCAGCATTTT. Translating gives CASSLAAGGAQPQHF. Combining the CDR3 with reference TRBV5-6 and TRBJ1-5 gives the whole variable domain DAGVTQSPTHLIKTRGQQVTLRCSPKSGHDTVSWYQQALGQGPQFIFQYYEEEERQRGNFPDRFSGHQFPNYSSELNVNALLLGDSALYLCASSLAAGGAQPQHFGDGTRLSIL.

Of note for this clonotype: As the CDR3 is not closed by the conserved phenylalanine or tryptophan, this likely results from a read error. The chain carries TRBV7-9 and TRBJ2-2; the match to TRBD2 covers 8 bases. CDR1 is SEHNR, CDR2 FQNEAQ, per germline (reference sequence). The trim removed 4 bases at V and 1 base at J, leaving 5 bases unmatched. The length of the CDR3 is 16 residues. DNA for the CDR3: TGTGCCAGCAGCTATAGACTAGCGAAGAACACCGGGGAGCTGTTTGTT. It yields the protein CASSYRLAKNTGELFV.

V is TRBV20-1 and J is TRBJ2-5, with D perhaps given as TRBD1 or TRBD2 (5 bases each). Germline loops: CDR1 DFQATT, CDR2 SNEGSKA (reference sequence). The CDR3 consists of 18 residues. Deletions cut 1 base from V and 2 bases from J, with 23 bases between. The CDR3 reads CSARGYRWAPGPQETQYF. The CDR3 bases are TGCAGTGCTAGAGGCTACAGGTGGGCCCCGGGACCACAAGAGACCCAGTACTTC.

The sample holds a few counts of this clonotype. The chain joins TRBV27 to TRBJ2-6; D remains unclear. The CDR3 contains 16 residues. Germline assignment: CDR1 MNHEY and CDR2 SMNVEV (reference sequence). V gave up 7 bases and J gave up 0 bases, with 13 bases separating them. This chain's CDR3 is CASKGTANSGANVLTF. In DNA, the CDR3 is TGTGCCAGCAAAGGTACCGCGAACTCTGGGGCCAACGTCCTGACTTTC.

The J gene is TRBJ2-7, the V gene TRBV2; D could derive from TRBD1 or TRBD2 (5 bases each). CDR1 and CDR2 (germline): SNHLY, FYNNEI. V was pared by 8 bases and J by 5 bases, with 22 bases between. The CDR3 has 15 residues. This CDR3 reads CASAHTGTWGNEQYF. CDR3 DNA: TGTGCCAGCGCCCACACCGGGACCTGGGGGAACGAGCAGTACTTC.

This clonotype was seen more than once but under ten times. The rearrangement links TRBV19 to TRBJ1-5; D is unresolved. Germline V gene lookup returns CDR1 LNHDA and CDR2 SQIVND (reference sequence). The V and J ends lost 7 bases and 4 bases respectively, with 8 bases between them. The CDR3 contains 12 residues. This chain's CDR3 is CASKIGNQPQHF. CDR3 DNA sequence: TGTGCCAGTAAAATCGGGAATCAGCCCCAGCATTTT.